This TCR beta chain derives from a study of T cells in Graves' hyperthyroidism and ophthalmopathy. Germline CDR1 is SGHRS and CDR2 is YFSETQ. The CDR3 consists of 15 residues. Trimming cost V 0 bases and J 5 bases; bases outside gene matches: 4. Amplification targeted TCR beta CDR3 regions from RNA transcripts. The TCR CDR3 was amplified in a first-round RT-PCR using the HTBI primer set. Using its own MiXCR run on the multiplex PCR reads, TCRdb lists one record per CDR3 protein. This sample has about 590,000 distinct CDR3 sequences; approximately 15% occur once, and the top ten carry about 7%. The sample consisted of blood. The sequence came from a woman aged 18-29 years with Graves' ophthalmopathy. This chain links TRBV5-1 with TRBJ2-5; 10 bases line up with TRBD2. CDR3 sequence: CASSLVASGSETQYF. The CDR3 DNA reads as TGCGCCAGCAGCTTGGTCGCTAGCGGGAGTGAGACCCAGTACTTC.